This entry features one TCR beta chain sequence. The antigen is unknown. This entry is derived from a study of cytomegalovirus exposure and HLA in healthy donors. With 60 Vbeta and 13 Jbeta primers, the PCR was carried out. Libraries were prepared by immunoSEQ multiplex PCR; TCRdb keeps only in-frame clonotypes and omits some of them. The sample includes around 94,000 clones, around 77% of them seen just once. V lost 8 bases to trimming and J lost 0 bases, with 11 bases between them. The germline V gene encodes CDR1 SGDLS and CDR2 YYNGEE. The CDR3 covers 13 residues. The study's findings and limits: According to an earlier analysis, most TCR beta V segments yielded productive rearrangements about 87% or about 30% of the time.

Material for sequencing was PBMCs. The chain recombines TRBV9 with TRBJ1-1; TRBD1 is a possible D gene (6 bases). The TCR was taken from a male donor in good health and CMV-seropositive. This CDR3 reads CASSQGMNTEAFF. The CDR3 DNA is TGTGCCAGTTCCCAGGGGATGAACACTGAAGCTTTCTTT.